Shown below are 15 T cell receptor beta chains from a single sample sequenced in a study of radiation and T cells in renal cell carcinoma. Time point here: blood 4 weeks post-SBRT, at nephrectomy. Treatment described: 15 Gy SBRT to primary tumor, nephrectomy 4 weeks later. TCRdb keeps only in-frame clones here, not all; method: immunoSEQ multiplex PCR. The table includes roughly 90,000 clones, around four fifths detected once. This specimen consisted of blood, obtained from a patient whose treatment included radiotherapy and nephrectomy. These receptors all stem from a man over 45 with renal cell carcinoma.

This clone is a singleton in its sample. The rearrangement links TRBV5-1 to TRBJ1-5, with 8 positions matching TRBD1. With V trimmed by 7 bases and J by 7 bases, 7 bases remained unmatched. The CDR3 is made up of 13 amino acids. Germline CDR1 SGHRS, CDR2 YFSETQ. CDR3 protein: CASSYRGGQPQHF. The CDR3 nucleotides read TGCGCCAGCTCTTACAGGGGGGGGCAGCCCCAGCATTTT.

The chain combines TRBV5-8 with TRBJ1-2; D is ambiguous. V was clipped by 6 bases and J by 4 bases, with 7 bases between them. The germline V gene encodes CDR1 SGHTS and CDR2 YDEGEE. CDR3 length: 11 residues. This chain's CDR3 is CASNTVYGYTF. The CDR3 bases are TGTGCCAGCAATACAGTCTATGGCTACACCTTC.

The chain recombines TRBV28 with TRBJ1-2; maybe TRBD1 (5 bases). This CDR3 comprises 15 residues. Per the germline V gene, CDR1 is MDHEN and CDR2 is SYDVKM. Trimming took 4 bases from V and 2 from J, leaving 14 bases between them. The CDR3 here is CASSSAGGSNYGYTF. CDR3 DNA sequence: TGTGCCAGCAGTTCCGCTGGGGGTAGCAACTATGGCTACACCTTC.

The DNA for the CDR3 is TGCGCCAGCAGGGAGGCAGGGGGCCGTGAAAAACTGTTTTTT. As protein: CASREAGGREKLFF. This rearrangement joins TRBV10-2 to TRBJ1-4, with 8 bases lining up with TRBD1. The CDR3 extends over 14 amino acids. Trimming cost V 6 bases and J 7 bases; bases outside gene matches: 7. Per germline, CDR1 WSHSY and CDR2 SAAADI.

CDR3 loop: CASSEQGLSSPQHF. CDR3 sequence (DNA): TGTGCCAGCAGTGAACAAGGCCTTAGTTCGCCCCAGCATTTT. This chain links TRBV2 with TRBJ1-5; the D is unclear. This CDR3 is 14 amino acids long. Trimming shortened V by 2 bases and J by 9 bases, and 14 bases separated the two germline ends. CDR1 is SNHLY and CDR2 is FYNNEI in the germline V gene. The variable domain in full, completed from reference TRBV2 and TRBJ1-5, reads EPEVTQTPSHQVTQMGQEVILRCVPISNHLYFYWYRQILGQKVEFLVSFYNNEISEKSEIFDDQFSVERPDGSNFTLKIRSTKLEDSAMYFCASSEQGLSSPQHFGDGTRLSIL.

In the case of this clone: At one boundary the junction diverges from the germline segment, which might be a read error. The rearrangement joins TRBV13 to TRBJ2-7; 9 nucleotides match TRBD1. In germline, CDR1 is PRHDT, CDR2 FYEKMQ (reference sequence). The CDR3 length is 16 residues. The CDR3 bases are TGTGCCAGCAGCCTAGGACCGGGACAGGGATCCCACGAGCAGTACTTC. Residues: CASSLGPGQGSHEQYF.

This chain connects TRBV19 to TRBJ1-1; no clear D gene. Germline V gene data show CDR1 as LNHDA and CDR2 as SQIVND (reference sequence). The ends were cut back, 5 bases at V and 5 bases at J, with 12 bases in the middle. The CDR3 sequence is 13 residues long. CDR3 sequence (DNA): TGTGCCAGTAGTCCTCATTCTGGAACTGAAGCTTTCTTT. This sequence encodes CASSPHSGTEAFF.

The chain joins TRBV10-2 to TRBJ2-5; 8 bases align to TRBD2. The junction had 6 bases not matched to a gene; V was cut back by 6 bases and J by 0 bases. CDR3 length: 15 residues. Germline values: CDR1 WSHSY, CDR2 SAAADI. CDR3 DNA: TGCGCCAGCAGCAAGCGGGAGCGCCACCAAGAGACCCAGTACTTC. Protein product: CASSKRERHQETQYF.

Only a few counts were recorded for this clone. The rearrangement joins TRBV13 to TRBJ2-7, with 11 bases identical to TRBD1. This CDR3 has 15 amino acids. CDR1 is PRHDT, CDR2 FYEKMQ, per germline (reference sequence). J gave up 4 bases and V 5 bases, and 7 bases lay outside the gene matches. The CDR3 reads CASSHRDRGIYEQYF. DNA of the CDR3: TGTGCCAGCAGCCACAGGGACAGGGGGATTTACGAGCAGTACTTC.

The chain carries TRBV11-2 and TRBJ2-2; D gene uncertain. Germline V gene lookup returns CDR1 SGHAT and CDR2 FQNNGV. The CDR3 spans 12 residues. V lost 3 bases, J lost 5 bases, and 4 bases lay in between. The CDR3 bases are TGTGCCAGCAGCTTGGAAACCGGGGAGCTGTTTTTT. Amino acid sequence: CASSLETGELFF.

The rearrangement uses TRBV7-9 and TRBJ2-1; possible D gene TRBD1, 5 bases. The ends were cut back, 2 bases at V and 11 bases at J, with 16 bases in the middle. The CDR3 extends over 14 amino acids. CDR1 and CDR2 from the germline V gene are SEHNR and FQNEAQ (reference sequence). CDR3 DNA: TGTGCCAGCAGCTTATTCGAGGACACAGAAAAGCAGTTCTTC. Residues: CASSLFEDTEKQFF.

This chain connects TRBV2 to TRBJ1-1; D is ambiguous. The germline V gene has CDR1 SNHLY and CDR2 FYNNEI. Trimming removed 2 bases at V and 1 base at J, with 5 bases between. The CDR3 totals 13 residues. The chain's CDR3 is CASSERRNTEAFF. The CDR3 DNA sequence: TGTGCCAGCAGTGAACGTAGGAACACTGAAGCTTTCTTT.

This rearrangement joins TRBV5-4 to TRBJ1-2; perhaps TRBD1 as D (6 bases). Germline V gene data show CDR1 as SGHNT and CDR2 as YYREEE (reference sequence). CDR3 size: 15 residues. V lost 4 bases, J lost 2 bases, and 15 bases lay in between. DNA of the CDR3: TGTGCCAGCAGCACCGGAGGGGGGTTAAACTATGGCTACACCTTC. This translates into CASSTGGGLNYGYTF.

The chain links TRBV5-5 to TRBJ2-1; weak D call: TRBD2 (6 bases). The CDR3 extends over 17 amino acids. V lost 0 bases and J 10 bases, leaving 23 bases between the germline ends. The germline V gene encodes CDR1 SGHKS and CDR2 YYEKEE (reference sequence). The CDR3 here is CASSLALKRAVTGEQFF. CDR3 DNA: TGTGCCAGCAGCTTGGCGTTAAAGCGGGCCGTAACCGGCGAGCAGTTCTTC.

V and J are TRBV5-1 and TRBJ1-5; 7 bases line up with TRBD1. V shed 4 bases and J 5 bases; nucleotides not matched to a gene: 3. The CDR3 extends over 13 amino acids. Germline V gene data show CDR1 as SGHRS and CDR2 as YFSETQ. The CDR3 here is CASSVDRDQPQHF. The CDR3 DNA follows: TGCGCCAGCAGCGTTGACAGGGATCAGCCCCAGCATTTT.